This entry lists 5 T cell receptor beta chains sequenced from one sample in a study of blood T cell repertoires in COVID-19. Sequencing was performed with immunoSEQ multiplex PCR; in TCRdb, only in-frame clones are kept and a portion is missing. The sample holds fewer than 350,000 clones, around 90% seen once. The sample taken for sequencing was PBMCs or T cells enriched from blood (not recorded which). These receptors originate from a woman in her forties who had recovered from COVID-19.

The chain links TRBV28 to TRBJ2-1, with 11 bases matching TRBD2. The J segment lost 10 bases and the V segment lost 5 bases, leaving 13 bases of the junction unmatched. The germline V gene encodes CDR1 MDHEN and CDR2 SYDVKM. CDR3 length: 16 residues. CDR3 DNA sequence: TGTGCCAGCAGTACCCCCTTAGCGGGAGGGTTCGTAGAGCAGTTCTTC. Its protein is CASSTPLAGGFVEQFF. The full variable domain, with the rest looked up from reference TRBV28 and TRBJ2-1, is DVKVTQSSRYLVKRTGEKVFLECVQDMDHENMFWYRQDPGLGLRLIYFSYDVKMKEKGDIPEGYSVSREKKERFSLILESASTNQTSMYLCASSTPLAGGFVEQFFGPGTRLTVL.

This sequence joins TRBV7-9 and TRBJ2-7, with 8 bases matching TRBD1. CDR3 size: 13 residues. Germline loops: CDR1 SEHNR, CDR2 FQNEAQ (reference sequence). V was pared by 4 bases and J by 6 bases, with 5 bases of the junction left unmatched. The CDR3 region is CASSWTGTGEQYF. CDR3 bases: TGTGCCAGCAGCTGGACAGGGACGGGCGAGCAGTACTTC.

The rearrangement links TRBV7-3 to TRBJ2-2, with D perhaps TRBD2 (5 bases). The CDR3 consists of 15 residues. Trimming removed 6 bases at V and 0 bases at J, with 11 bases between. Germline CDR1 is SGHTA and CDR2 is FQGTGA. The DNA of the CDR3 is TGTGCCAGCAGTCCCGTACTAGCGAACACCGGGGAGCTGTTTTTT. This encodes CASSPVLANTGELFF.

The rearrangement joins TRBV19 to TRBJ1-1; 12 bases match TRBD1. Germline lookup yields CDR1 LNHDA and CDR2 SQIVND (reference sequence). The CDR3 runs 13 residues. J lost 4 bases, V lost 6 bases, and 0 bases had no gene match. In nucleotides, the CDR3 is TGTGCCAGTAGGGGACAGGGGGCCACTGAAGCTTTCTTT. Residues: CASRGQGATEAFF. Filled out from reference TRBV19 and TRBJ1-1, the complete variable domain reads DGGITQSPKYLFRKEGQNVTLSCEQNLNHDAMYWYRQDPGQGLRLIYYSQIVNDFQKGDIAEGYSVSREKKESFPLTVTSAQKNPTAFYLCASRGQGATEAFFGQGTRLTVV.

J is TRBJ2-7 and V is TRBV28; TRBD2 aligns across 11 bases. Germline values: CDR1 MDHEN, CDR2 SYDVKM. This CDR3 has 19 amino acids. V lost 5 bases, J lost 2 bases, and 17 bases stayed unmatched. The CDR3 is CASSPPGLAAIAAPYEQYF. The CDR3 coding sequence is TGTGCCAGCAGTCCACCGGGACTAGCGGCAATCGCCGCCCCCTACGAGCAGTACTTC.